Presented here are 9 T cell receptor beta chains from one specimen sequenced in a study of OX40 agonist ivuxolimab in advanced cancers. Only in-frame clones appear in the TCRdb table, and some are missing; sequencing was by immunoSEQ multiplex PCR. The sample has about 63,000 clones, approximately 88% seen once. Sequenced material: CD4+ or CD8+ T cells sorted from blood, taken in a trial of the OX40 agonist ivuxolimab. The receptors were sampled from an adult with an advanced solid tumor such as melanoma, head and neck, liver or kidney cancer.

The chain combines TRBV30 with TRBJ1-2, with unresolved D. The germline V and J ends were trimmed by 1 base and 1 base, with 13 bases remaining between them. Germline V lookup: CDR1 GTSNPN, CDR2 SVGIG (reference sequence). This CDR3 region has 15 residues. The CDR3 here is CAWSGGLAVNYGYTF. For the CDR3, the DNA is TGTGCCTGGAGTGGGGGTTTAGCCGTTAACTATGGCTACACCTTC. Filled out from reference TRBV30 and TRBJ1-2, the complete variable domain reads SQTIHQWPATLVQPVGSPLSLECTVEGTSNPNLYWYRQAAGRGLQLLFYSVGIGQISSEVPQNLSASRPQDRQFILSSKKLLLSDSGFYLCAWSGGLAVNYGYTFGSGTRLTVV.

The chain joins TRBV19 to TRBJ1-2; tentatively, D is TRBD1 (5 bases). Germline assignment: CDR1 LNHDA and CDR2 SQIVND (reference sequence). CDR3 size: 17 residues. V lost 5 bases and J 3 bases, leaving 22 bases between the germline ends. The CDR3 spells CASSLITGTHRDYGYTF. CDR3 nucleotide sequence: TGTGCCAGTAGTCTAATCACCGGGACCCACCGGGACTATGGCTACACCTTC.

With respect to this clone: This sample includes further DNA sequences coding for the same CDR3. The V and J genes are TRBV6-1 and TRBJ1-2; possibly TRBD1 for D (5 bases). This CDR3 has 13 amino acids. V was pared by 6 bases and J by 3 bases, with 11 bases between. Germline-derived CDR1 and CDR2 are MNHNS and SASEGT. The CDR3 reads CASSRDGYYGYTF. CDR3 coding DNA: TGTGCCAGCAGCCGGGACGGCTACTATGGCTACACCTTC.

The rearrangement links TRBV7-2 to TRBJ1-6; D might be TRBD1 (5 bases). Germline CDR1 reads SGHTA; CDR2 reads FQGNSA. The V end was cut by 2 bases, the J end by 9 bases, with 20 bases between. The CDR3 is 17 amino acids. The CDR3 spells CASSLTSSGKGISPLHF. The CDR3 region has the DNA TGTGCCAGCAGCTTAACATCCTCAGGGAAAGGAATTTCACCCCTCCACTTT.

This CDR3 reads CASSLARGAGEQFF. The CDR3 DNA is TGTGCCAGCAGCTTAGCCAGGGGCGCGGGTGAGCAGTTCTTC. The chain combines TRBV11-2 with TRBJ2-1, with a weak D call TRBD1 (6 bases). CDR1 and CDR2 (germline): SGHAT, FQNNGV. The CDR3 extends over 14 amino acids. Trimming left V 1 base short and J 9 bases short, with 13 bases between.

The chain couples TRBV6-1 to TRBJ2-1; TRBD2 agrees at 7 bases. The V segment lost 11 bases and the J segment 5 bases; nucleotides outside the gene matches: 15. CDR3 length: 15 amino acids. Germline CDR1 is MNHNS and CDR2 is SASEGT. The CDR3: CALRSGRLPDNEQFF. The CDR3 region has the DNA TGTGCCCTGCGGTCCGGGAGGTTGCCTGACAATGAGCAGTTCTTC.

CDR3 DNA: TGTGCCAGCAGCTTAAACTCCCAAGGCGAGCAGTACTTC. Translating it yields CASSLNSQGEQYF. J is TRBJ2-7 and V is TRBV7-9, with no clear D. The CDR3 is made up of 13 amino acids. In germline, CDR1 is SEHNR, CDR2 FQNEAQ (reference sequence). With 2 bases removed from V and 6 bases from J, the gap between germline ends came to 11 bases.

The chain uses TRBV7-2 and TRBJ2-3, with 9 bases identical to TRBD1. V dropped 5 bases and J dropped 0; count of bases not matched to a gene: 6. The CDR3 consists of 16 residues. Germline lookup yields CDR1 SGHTA and CDR2 FQGNSA. CDR3 loop: CASSIGQGPSTDTQYF. CDR3 in DNA: TGTGCCAGCAGCATAGGACAGGGGCCCAGCACAGATACGCAGTATTTT.

The chain has TRBV10-2 and TRBJ2-7; possibly TRBD2 for D (5 bases). Germline values: CDR1 WSHSY, CDR2 SAAADI. The CDR3 totals 12 residues. V lost 11 bases, J lost 3 bases, and 14 bases lay in between. DNA of the CDR3: TGCGCCGCAGCAGCCCGGGGCTACGAGCAGTACTTC. This gives the protein CAAAARGYEQYF.